The entry below gives a single T cell receptor beta chain sequence along with its context. This sample is drawn from a study of control samples from healthy donors and cancer patients. Data came from immunoSEQ multiplex PCR; TCRdb stores just in-frame clones and leaves some out. The table includes 71,000 or so clones, around nine tenths detected once. V shed 6 bases and J 4 bases; nucleotides not matched to a gene: 6. This CDR3 region has 14 residues. Looked up from germline, CDR1 is MDHEN and CDR2 is SYDVKM. This receptor was identified in a man in his 60s with lung cancer. The chain joins TRBV28 to TRBJ2-1; 7 bases are shared with TRBD1. Sequenced input: PBMCs. This CDR3 reads CASSPTTGYNEQFF. The CDR3 DNA reads TGTGCCAGCAGCCCTACGACAGGGTACAATGAGCAGTTCTTC.